This passage covers 13 T cell receptor beta chains from one sample sequenced in a study of shared clonotypes between healthy human individuals. CD45RO negativity and positive selection for CCR7 defined naive CD8 cells, a population that excluded terminally differentiated effector memory CD45RA+ cells. The assay was immunoSEQ multiplex PCR, and TCRdb's table has in-frame clones only and misses some. This table has roughly 1,800,000 clones, approximately 94% appearing once. Input material: naive CD8+ T cells sorted from blood. Receptors originate from a man in his late teens or twenties in good health.

The rearrangement joins TRBV5-1 to TRBJ1-1; D gene uncertain. CDR1 and CDR2 (germline): SGHRS, YFSETQ. This CDR3 is built from 14 residues. Trimming pared 2 bases from V and 4 bases from J, leaving 12 bases between. CDR3 nucleotide sequence: TGCGCCAGCAGCTTAAGCGTAACGGGCACTGAAGCTTTCTTT. Protein sequence: CASSLSVTGTEAFF.

The genes are TRBV7-9 and TRBJ2-7; D unresolved. V lost 5 bases and J 0 bases, leaving 14 bases between the germline ends. The CDR3 runs to 15 residues. The germline V gene encodes CDR1 SEHNR and CDR2 FQNEAQ (reference sequence). CDR3 nucleotides: TGTGCCAGCAGCCTTGACCCTCAATTCTCCTACGAGCAGTACTTC. Its translation: CASSLDPQFSYEQYF.

The chain combines TRBV9 with TRBJ1-1; TRBD1 aligns across 10 bases. Germline V gene lookup returns CDR1 SGDLS and CDR2 YYNGEE. V was pared by 3 bases and J by 3 bases, with 11 bases of the junction left unmatched. The CDR3 has 17 amino acids. The CDR3 nucleotides are TGTGCCAGCAGCGAGAACCCGGGACAGGGGATAGACACTGAAGCTTTCTTT. Its translation: CASSENPGQGIDTEAFF.

The CDR3 loop reads CASSNSSTYEQYF. CDR3 nucleotides: TGTGCCAGCAGCAACTCCTCTACCTACGAGCAGTACTTC. The chain is built from TRBV21-1 and TRBJ2-7; TRBD2 is the table's D call, not checked against the DNA. TRBV21-1 is marked as a pseudogene. CDR3 length: 13 amino acids.

The chain is built from TRBV7-9 and TRBJ1-1; D unresolved. The germline V gene has CDR1 SEHNR and CDR2 FQNEAQ (reference sequence). The CDR3 consists of 17 residues. V was trimmed by 5 bases and J by 2 bases, leaving 21 bases between them. CDR3 in DNA: TGTGCCAGCAGCCCCCCGGCCTGGGGTTACGTTAACACTGAAGCTTTCTTT. Its translation: CASSPPAWGYVNTEAFF. The complete variable domain, with remaining parts taken from reference TRBV7-9 and TRBJ1-1, reads DTGVSQNPRHKITKRGQNVTFRCDPISEHNRLYWYRQTLGQGPEFLTYFQNEAQLEKSRLLSDRFSAERPKGSFSTLEIQRTEQGDSAMYLCASSPPAWGYVNTEAFFGQGTRLTVV.

V and J are TRBV7-9 and TRBJ2-7, with 7 bases that match TRBD2. In germline, CDR1 is SEHNR, CDR2 FQNEAQ (reference sequence). With 5 bases clipped from V and 3 bases from J, the junction kept 7 bases outside the gene matches. CDR3 length equals 14 residues. In DNA, the CDR3 is TGTGCCAGCAGCCCGGTAGCGGGCCACTACGAGCAGTACTTC. Its translation is CASSPVAGHYEQYF.

The V call is TRBV6-1, the J call TRBJ2-7; 7 bases match TRBD1. The CDR3 extends over 14 amino acids. Germline CDR1 MNHNS, CDR2 SASEGT. The trim removed 7 bases at V and 0 bases at J, leaving 6 bases unmatched. Here the CDR3 DNA reads TGTGCCAGCACCTGGACAGGTAACTCCTACGAGCAGTACTTC. Its protein is CASTWTGNSYEQYF.

The genes are TRBV14 and TRBJ2-7, with D perhaps TRBD1 or TRBD2 (5 bases each). CDR3 length: 13 amino acids. Germline V gives CDR1 SGHDN, CDR2 FVKESK. Trimming stripped 4 bases from V and 5 bases from J, with 12 bases between. The chain's CDR3 is CASSPWGSNEQYF. CDR3 DNA: TGTGCCAGCAGCCCCTGGGGGTCCAACGAGCAGTACTTC. The full variable domain, rest sourced from reference TRBV14 and TRBJ2-7, is EAGVTQFPSHSVIEKGQTVTLRCDPISGHDNLYWYRRVMGKEIKFLLHFVKESKQDESGMPNNRFLAERTGGTYSTLKVQPAELEDSGVYFCASSPWGSNEQYFGPGTRLTVT.

J is TRBJ2-3 and V is TRBV28; D tentatively reads TRBD1 or TRBD2 (5 bases each). Deletions cut 8 bases from V and 2 bases from J, with 20 bases between. The CDR3 is 16 residues long. CDR1 and CDR2 (germline): MDHEN, SYDVKM. This CDR3 reads CASGTYGAENTDTQYF. DNA of the CDR3: TGTGCCAGCGGGACCTATGGAGCGGAGAACACAGATACGCAGTATTTT. Combining the CDR3 with reference TRBV28 and TRBJ2-3 gives the whole variable domain DVKVTQSSRYLVKRTGEKVFLECVQDMDHENMFWYRQDPGLGLRLIYFSYDVKMKEKGDIPEGYSVSREKKERFSLILESASTNQTSMYLCASGTYGAENTDTQYFGPGTRLTVL.

The chain carries TRBV7-6 and TRBJ1-1; no clear D gene. V lost 5 bases, J lost 1 base, and 8 bases lay in between. This CDR3 region has 13 residues. Germline CDR1 SGHVS, CDR2 FNYEAQ. Written as DNA, the CDR3 is TGTGCCAGCAGCCTTGAACCGAACACTGAAGCTTTCTTT. It is translated as CASSLEPNTEAFF.

This rearrangement joins TRBV7-8 to TRBJ2-7; a possible D gene is TRBD2 (6 bases). Trimming pared 2 bases from V and 1 base from J, leaving 9 bases between. Germline V gives CDR1 SGHVS, CDR2 FQNEAQ. This CDR3 spans 14 amino acids. CDR3 loop: CASSLSAGSYEQYF. The CDR3, as DNA: TGTGCCAGCAGCTTATCAGCGGGTTCCTACGAGCAGTACTTC. Using reference TRBV7-8 and TRBJ2-7 for the parts outside the CDR3, the full variable domain is GAGVSQSPRYKVAKRGQDVALRCDPISGHVSLFWYQQALGQGPEFLTYFQNEAQLDKSGLPSDRFFAERPEGSVSTLKIQRTQQEDSAVYLCASSLSAGSYEQYFGPGTRLTVT.

Remarks on this clone: In the same sample, other DNA sequences code for this CDR3. J is TRBJ2-5 and V is TRBV30; 9 positions match TRBD2. From germline, CDR1 is GTSNPN and CDR2 SVGIG (reference sequence). The length of the CDR3 is 14 residues. V shed 4 bases and J 2 bases; nucleotides not matched to a gene: 5. For the CDR3, the DNA is TGTGCCTGGACTCTAGCGGGAACTCAAGAGACCCAGTACTTC. Translating gives CAWTLAGTQETQYF. Filled out from reference TRBV30 and TRBJ2-5, the complete variable domain reads SQTIHQWPATLVQPVGSPLSLECTVEGTSNPNLYWYRQAAGRGLQLLFYSVGIGQISSEVPQNLSASRPQDRQFILSSKKLLLSDSGFYLCAWTLAGTQETQYFGPGTRLLVL.

This chain uses TRBV7-9 with TRBJ2-1; D uncertain. V was trimmed by 0 bases and J by 5 bases, leaving 8 bases between them. The V gene's germline CDR1 is SEHNR and CDR2 FQNEAQ (reference sequence). The CDR3 is 14 residues long. CDR3 amino acids: CASSLANRDNEQFF. CDR3 bases: TGTGCCAGCAGCTTAGCGAACCGGGACAATGAGCAGTTCTTC.